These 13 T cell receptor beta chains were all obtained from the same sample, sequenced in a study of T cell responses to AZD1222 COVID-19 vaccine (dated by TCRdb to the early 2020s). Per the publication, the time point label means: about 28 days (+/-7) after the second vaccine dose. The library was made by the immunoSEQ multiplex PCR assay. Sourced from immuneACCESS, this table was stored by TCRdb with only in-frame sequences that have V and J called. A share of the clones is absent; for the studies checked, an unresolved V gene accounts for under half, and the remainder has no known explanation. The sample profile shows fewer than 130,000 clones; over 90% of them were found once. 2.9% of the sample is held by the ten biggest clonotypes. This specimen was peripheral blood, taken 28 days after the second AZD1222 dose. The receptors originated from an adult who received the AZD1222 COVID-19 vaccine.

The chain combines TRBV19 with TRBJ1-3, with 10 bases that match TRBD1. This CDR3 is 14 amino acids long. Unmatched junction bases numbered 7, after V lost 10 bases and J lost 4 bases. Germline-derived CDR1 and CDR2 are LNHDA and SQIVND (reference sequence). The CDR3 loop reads CATWDRGTGNTIYF. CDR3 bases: TGTGCCACGTGGGACAGGGGTACGGGAAACACCATATATTTT.

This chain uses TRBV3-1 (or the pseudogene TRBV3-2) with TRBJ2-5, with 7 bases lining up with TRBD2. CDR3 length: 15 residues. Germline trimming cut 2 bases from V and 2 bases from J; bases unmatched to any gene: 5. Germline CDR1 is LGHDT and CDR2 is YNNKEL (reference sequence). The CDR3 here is CASSQLSGAQETQYF. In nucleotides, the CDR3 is TGTGCCAGCAGCCAACTCAGCGGGGCACAAGAGACCCAGTACTTC.

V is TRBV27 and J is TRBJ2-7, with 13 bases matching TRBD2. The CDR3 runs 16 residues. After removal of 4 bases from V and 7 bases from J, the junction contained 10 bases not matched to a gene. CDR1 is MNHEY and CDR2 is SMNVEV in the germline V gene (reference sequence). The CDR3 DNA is TGTGCCAGCAGTTCTAAGAGACTAGCGGGAGGATTGGAGCAGTACTTC. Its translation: CASSSKRLAGGLEQYF.

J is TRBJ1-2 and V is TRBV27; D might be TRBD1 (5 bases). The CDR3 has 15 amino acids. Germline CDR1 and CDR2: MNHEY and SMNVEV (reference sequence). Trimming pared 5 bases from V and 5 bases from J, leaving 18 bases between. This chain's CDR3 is CASSRSQGARYGYTF. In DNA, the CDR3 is TGTGCCAGCAGTCGGAGTCAAGGGGCTCGGTATGGCTACACCTTC.

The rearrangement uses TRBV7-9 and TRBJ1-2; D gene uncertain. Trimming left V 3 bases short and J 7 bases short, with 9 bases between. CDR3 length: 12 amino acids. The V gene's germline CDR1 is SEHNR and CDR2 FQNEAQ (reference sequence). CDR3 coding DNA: TGTGCCAGCAGCTTTCCCTTGAGTGGCTACACCTTC. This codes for CASSFPLSGYTF. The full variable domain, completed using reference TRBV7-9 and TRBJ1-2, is DTGVSQNPRHKITKRGQNVTFRCDPISEHNRLYWYRQTLGQGPEFLTYFQNEAQLEKSRLLSDRFSAERPKGSFSTLEIQRTEQGDSAMYLCASSFPLSGYTFGSGTRLTVV.

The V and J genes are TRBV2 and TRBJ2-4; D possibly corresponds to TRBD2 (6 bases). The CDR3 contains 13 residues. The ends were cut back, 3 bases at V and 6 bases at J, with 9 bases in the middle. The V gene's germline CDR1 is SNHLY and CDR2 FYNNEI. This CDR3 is CASSDGGTNIQYF. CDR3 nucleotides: TGTGCCAGCAGTGATGGGGGGACAAACATTCAGTACTTC.

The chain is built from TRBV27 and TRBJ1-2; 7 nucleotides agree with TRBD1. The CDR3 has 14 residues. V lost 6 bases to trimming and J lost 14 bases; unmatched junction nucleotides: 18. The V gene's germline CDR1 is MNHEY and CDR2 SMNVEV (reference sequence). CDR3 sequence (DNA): TGTGCCAGCAGAAGATTGCCGGGACAGACCCTAAAGACCTTC. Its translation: CASRRLPGQTLKTF.

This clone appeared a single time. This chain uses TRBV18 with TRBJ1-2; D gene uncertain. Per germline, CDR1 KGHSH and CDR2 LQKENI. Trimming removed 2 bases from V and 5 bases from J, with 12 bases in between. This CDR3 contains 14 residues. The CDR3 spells CASSPETFIYGYTF. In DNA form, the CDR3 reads TGTGCCAGCTCACCAGAGACTTTTATTTATGGCTACACCTTC.

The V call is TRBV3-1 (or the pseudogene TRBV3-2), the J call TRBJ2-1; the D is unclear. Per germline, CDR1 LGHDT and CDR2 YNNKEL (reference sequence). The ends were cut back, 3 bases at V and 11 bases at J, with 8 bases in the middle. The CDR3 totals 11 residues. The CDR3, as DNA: TGTGCCAGCAGCCACGCTATCAAGCAGTTCTTC. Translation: CASSHAIKQFF.

This CDR3 reads CASSQEAGGNSPLHF. CDR3 in DNA: TGTGCCAGCAGCCAAGAGGCAGGGGGTAATTCACCCCTCCACTTT. The chain employs TRBV3-1 (or the pseudogene TRBV3-2) and TRBJ1-6; 7 bases align to TRBD1. V gave up 0 bases and J gave up 6 bases; unmatched junction bases: 2. Germline CDR1 reads LGHDT; CDR2 reads YNNKEL (reference sequence). The CDR3 is 15 residues long.

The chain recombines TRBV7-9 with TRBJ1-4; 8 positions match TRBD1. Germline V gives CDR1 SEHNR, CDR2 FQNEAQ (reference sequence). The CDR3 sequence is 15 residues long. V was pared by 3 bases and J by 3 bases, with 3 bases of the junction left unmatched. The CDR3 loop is CASSFSGQANEKLFF. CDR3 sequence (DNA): TGTGCCAGCAGCTTCTCGGGACAGGCTAATGAAAAACTGTTTTTT.

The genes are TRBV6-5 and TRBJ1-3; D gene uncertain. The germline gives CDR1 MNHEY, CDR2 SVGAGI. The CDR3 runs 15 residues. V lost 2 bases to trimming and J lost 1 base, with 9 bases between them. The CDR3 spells CASSYGVGSGNTIYF. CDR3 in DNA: TGTGCCAGCAGTTACGGTGTGGGATCTGGAAACACCATATATTTT.

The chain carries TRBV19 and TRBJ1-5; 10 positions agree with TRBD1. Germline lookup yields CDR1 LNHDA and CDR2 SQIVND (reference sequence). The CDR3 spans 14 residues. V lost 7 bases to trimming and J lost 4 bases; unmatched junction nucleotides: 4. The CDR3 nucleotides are TGTGCCAGTAATTGGGACAGGGGTAATCAGCCCCAGCATTTT. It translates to CASNWDRGNQPQHF.